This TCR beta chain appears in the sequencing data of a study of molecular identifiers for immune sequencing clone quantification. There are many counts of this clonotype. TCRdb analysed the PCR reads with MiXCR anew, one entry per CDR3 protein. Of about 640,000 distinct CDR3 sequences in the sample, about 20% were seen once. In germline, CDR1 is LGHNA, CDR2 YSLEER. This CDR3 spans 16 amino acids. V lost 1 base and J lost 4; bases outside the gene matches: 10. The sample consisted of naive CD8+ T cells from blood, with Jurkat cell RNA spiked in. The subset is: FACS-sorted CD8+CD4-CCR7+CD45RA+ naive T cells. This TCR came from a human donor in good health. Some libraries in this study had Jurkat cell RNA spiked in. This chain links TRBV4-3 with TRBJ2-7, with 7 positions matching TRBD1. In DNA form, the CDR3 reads TGCGCCAGCAGCCAAGCCCTGCCGGGACAGCCTTACGAGCAGTACTTC. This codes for CASSQALPGQPYEQYF.